The present entry profiles one TCR beta chain with its context. Its antigen is unidentified. The data were obtained in a study of Ad26.COV2.S vaccination and SARS-CoV-2 variants. The CDR3 totals 15 residues. CDR1 LGHNA and CDR2 YNFKEQ come from the germline V gene. V lost 1 base, J lost 3 bases, and 11 bases lay in between. Study-level results: Vaccinated individuals (as opposed to placebo recipients) had higher spike-specific TCR breadth. Comparable non-spike TCR breadth was observed in vaccine and placebo recipients. Researchers cautioned that TCR breadth and depth analyses may have underestimated total T cell responses.

TCRdb's copy holds only in-frame clones and misses some; the assay was immunoSEQ multiplex PCR. The top ten hold around 7.3% of the sample, which has 380,000 or so clones, approximately 83% seen once. The treatment was: some 20 received Ad26.COV2.S at low or high dose, single or two shots; several received placebo; per-sample allocation not given. Specimen acquisition occurred on day 63 following the initial vaccine or placebo injection. V gene TRBV4-2 combines with J gene TRBJ2-3, with D maybe TRBD2 (6 bases). The sequencing used peripheral blood, collected in a trial of Ad26.COV2.S vaccine versus placebo. The origin of this receptor is a person between 18 and 59 years old who received the Ad26.COV2.S COVID-19 vaccine or a placebo. The CDR3 loop is CASSQVGLPTDTQYF. The CDR3 coding sequence is TGTGCCAGCAGCCAAGTGGGACTTCCAACAGATACGCAGTATTTT.